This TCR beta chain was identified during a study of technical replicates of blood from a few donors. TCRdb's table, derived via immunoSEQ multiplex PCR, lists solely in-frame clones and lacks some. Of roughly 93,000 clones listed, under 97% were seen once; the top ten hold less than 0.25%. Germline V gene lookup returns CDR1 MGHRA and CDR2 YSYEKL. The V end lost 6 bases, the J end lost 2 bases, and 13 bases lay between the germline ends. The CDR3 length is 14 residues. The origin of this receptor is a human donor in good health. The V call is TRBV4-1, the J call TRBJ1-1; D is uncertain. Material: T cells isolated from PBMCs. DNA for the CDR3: TGCGCCAGCAGTCCACGAGGAGATAACACTGAAGCTTTCTTT. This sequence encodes CASSPRGDNTEAFF.